This T cell receptor beta chain was observed in a study of response to subunit inactivated influenza vaccine. TCRdb ran MiXCR on the RT-PCR reads and lists one entry per CDR3 protein. The sample includes 650,000 to 800,000 distinct CDR3 sequences, about 15% seen only once; the top ten take less than 7%. The receptor was derived from a man aged 50 to 59 who received an inactivated influenza vaccine. The starting material was PBMCs from blood, obtained 14 to 15 days before vaccination.

CDR3 residues: CASTWGGYNEQFF. CDR3 DNA sequence: TGTGCCAGCACCTGGGGGGGGTACAATGAGCAGTTCTTC. This chain joins TRBV6-6 and TRBJ2-1; 7 positions agree with TRBD2. Germline loops: CDR1 MNHNY, CDR2 SVGAGI (reference sequence). V lost 7 bases and J lost 4; bases outside the gene matches: 4. The CDR3 loop spans 13 amino acids.